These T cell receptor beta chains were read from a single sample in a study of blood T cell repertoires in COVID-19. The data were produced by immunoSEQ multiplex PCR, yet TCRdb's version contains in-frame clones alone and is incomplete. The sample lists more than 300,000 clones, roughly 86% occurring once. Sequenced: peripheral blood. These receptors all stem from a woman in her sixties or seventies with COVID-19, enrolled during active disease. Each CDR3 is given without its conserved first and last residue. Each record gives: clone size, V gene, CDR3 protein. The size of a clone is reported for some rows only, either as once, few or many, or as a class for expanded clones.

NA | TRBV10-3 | AIGQGGSNQPQH
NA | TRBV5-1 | ASSPQISGDEQF
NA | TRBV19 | ASSRGRAYEQY
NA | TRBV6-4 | ASSDTGTGYTYGETQY
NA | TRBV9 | ASSVARDRGLNGYT
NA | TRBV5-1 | ASSFTSGPISGANVLT
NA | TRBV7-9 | ASSPTDLTGRGTEAF
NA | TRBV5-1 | ASSLGGGGVLHNSPLH
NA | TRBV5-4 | ASSPDRGSDTIY
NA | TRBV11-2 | ASSWDGGSYEQY
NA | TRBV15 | ATSRERESSGNTIY
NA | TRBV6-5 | ASRGTGANTGELF
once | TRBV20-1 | SASRGGAYEQY
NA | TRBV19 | ASSTGTGIIGELF
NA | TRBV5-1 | ASSRWTSGVLDTQY